This T cell receptor beta chain was captured in a study of cytomegalovirus exposure and HLA in healthy donors. As for the study in general: In a later analysis, the 100 to 150 validation repertoires were reported to have used the same platform as the 550 to 850 first-cohort repertoires.

Using immunoSEQ multiplex PCR, the repertoire was profiled, and TCRdb retains in-frame clones only, with some absent. The sample gives 100,000 to 150,000 clones, roughly 95% of which show up once; less than 2% is in the top ten. The CDR3 contains 16 residues. CDR1 is LGHNA and CDR2 is YNFKEQ in the germline V gene. V shed 4 bases, J shed 4 bases, and the junction held 6 bases outside the gene matches. The receptor was isolated from a man younger than 35 in good health and CMV-seronegative. This chain connects TRBV4-2 to TRBJ2-5, with 13 bases that match TRBD2. Material for sequencing was PBMCs. The CDR3 DNA is TGTGCCAGCAGCCCCTCACGGACTAGCGGGAGAGAGACCCAGTACTTC. This gives the protein CASSPSRTSGRETQYF.